The present entry profiles one T cell receptor beta chain with its context. Its antigen is undetermined. This may be a read error, as it is one base from a much larger clone. Scientists amplified the TCR beta CDR3 regions from RNA transcripts. RT-PCR with HTBI primers came first, then second-round multiplex PCR. MiXCR was run by TCRdb on the multiplex PCR reads, yielding one entry per CDR3 protein. The table has around 1.1 million distinct CDR3 sequences, about two fifths seen once. Aged 18 to 65, the patients with hyperthyroidism had under 2 months' duration and were newly diagnosed. The CDR3 extends over 18 amino acids. The V gene end was trimmed by 3 bases and the J gene end by 1 base; junction bases not matched to a gene: 14. The record originates from a study of Graves' ophthalmopathy and Graves' hyperthyroidism. Study conclusions and caveats: Most thyroid clonotypes expanded beyond 0.001 frequency were also found in blood.

Sequencing used peripheral blood or thyroid tissue (not recorded which). The sequence came from an adult man with Graves' hyperthyroidism. V gene TRBV12-3 or TRBV12-4 combines with J gene TRBJ2-5; 7 nucleotides line up with TRBD2. The CDR3: CASSLVTSPASGQETQYF. In nucleotides, the CDR3 is TGTGCCAGCAGTTTGGTCACCAGTCCGGCTAGCGGCCAAGAGACCCAGTACTTC.